This TCR beta chain originates from a study of blood T cell repertoires in COVID-19. Germline loops: CDR1 SGHRS, CDR2 YFSETQ. After removal of 3 bases from V and 8 bases from J, the junction contained 8 bases not matched to a gene. This CDR3 has 15 residues. Clones were sequenced by immunoSEQ multiplex PCR, and TCRdb holds only the in-frame ones, with some missing. Of hundreds of thousands of clones in the sample, around 87% were seen once. This TCR was sampled from a woman aged 18-29 years who had recovered from COVID-19. Sequenced: PBMCs or T cells enriched from blood (not recorded which). The rearrangement joins TRBV5-1 to TRBJ2-1; 10 bases are a match to TRBD2. The CDR3 coding sequence is TGCGCCAGCAGCTCCATAAGCGGGGGGGCCGATGAGCAGTTCTTC. Amino acid sequence: CASSSISGGADEQFF. Together with reference TRBV5-1 and TRBJ2-1, the CDR3 gives the full variable domain: KAGVTQTPRYLIKTRGQQVTLSCSPISGHRSVSWYQQTPGQGLQFLFEYFSETQRNKGNFPGRFSGRQFSNSRSEMNVSTLELGDSALYLCASSSISGGADEQFFGPGTRLTVL.